The present TCR beta chain was sequenced within a study of T cell responses to AZD1222 COVID-19 vaccine. Broader study findings: Spike-wide vaccine-associated CD4 TCRs dominated at 160-218 and 743-854. Clonal diversity may have been underestimated in mostly white British donors. No day 14 peak samples; only post-peak repertoires were characterized. At study baseline, merely five or six AZD1222 recipients were seropositive.

Regarding this clone: The antigen remains undetermined.

TCRdb keeps only in-frame clones here, not all; method: immunoSEQ multiplex PCR. The repertoire includes roughly 110,000 clones, around nine tenths of them detected once, and roughly 12% sits in the top ten. The receptor comes from an adult in good health. Sequencing was performed on peripheral blood, taken on day 0 of AZD1222 vaccination.

The DNA for the CDR3 is TGTGCCAGCAGTTTGATACAGGGTGGAGAGCAGTTCTTC. The encoded protein is CASSLIQGGEQFF. This chain connects TRBV12-3 or TRBV12-4 to TRBJ2-1; D might be TRBD1 (6 bases). Trimming took 3 bases from V and 10 from J, leaving 13 bases between them. The CDR3 covers 13 residues.